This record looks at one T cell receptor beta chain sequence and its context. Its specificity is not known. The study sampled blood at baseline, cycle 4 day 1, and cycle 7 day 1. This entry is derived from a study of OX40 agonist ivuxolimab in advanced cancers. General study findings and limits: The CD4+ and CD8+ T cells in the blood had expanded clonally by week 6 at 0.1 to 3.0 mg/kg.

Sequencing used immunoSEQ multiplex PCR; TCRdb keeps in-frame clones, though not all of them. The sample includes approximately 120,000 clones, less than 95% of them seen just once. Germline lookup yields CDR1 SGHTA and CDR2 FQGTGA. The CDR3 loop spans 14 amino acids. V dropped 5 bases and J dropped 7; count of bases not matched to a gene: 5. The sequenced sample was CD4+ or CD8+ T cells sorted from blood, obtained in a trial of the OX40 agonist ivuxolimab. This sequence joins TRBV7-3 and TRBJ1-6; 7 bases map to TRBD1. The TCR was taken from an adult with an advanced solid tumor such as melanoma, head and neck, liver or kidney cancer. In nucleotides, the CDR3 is TGTGCCAGCAGCCCCGGGACAGAGAATTCACCCCTCCACTTT. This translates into CASSPGTENSPLHF. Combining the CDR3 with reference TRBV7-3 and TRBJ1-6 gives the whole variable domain GAGVSQTPSNKVTEKGKYVELRCDPISGHTALYWYRQSLGQGPEFLIYFQGTGAADDSGLPNDRFFAVRPEGSVSTLKIQRTERGDSAVYLCASSPGTENSPLHFGNGTRLTVT.